A single sample is the source of the 16 T cell receptor beta chains below, sequenced in a study of T cell responses to AZD1222 COVID-19 vaccine. Produced via immunoSEQ multiplex PCR; TCRdb's table is partial and in-frame only. The profile shows approximately 100,000 clones, 90% of them singletons. The source was peripheral blood, collected on day 0 of AZD1222 vaccination. Receptors originate from an adult in good health.

This clone was counted a single time. J is TRBJ1-3 and V is TRBV5-1; D may be TRBD1 (5 bases). This CDR3 comprises 12 residues. V shed 2 bases and J shed 8 bases, with 8 bases lying between them. Germline V gene sequence: CDR1 SGHRS, CDR2 YFSETQ. The CDR3 DNA reads TGCGCCAGCAGCTTCGGGGGTGACACCATATATTTT. It yields the protein CASSFGGDTIYF.

The chain recombines TRBV9 with TRBJ2-7; TRBD1 is a possible D gene (6 bases). The CDR3 has 14 amino acids. CDR1 and CDR2 from the germline V gene are SGDLS and YYNGEE. V lost 1 base to trimming and J lost 3 bases, with 11 bases between them. The CDR3: CASSVRDTFYEQYF. The CDR3 DNA reads TGTGCCAGCAGCGTAAGGGACACCTTCTACGAGCAGTACTTC.

This clone was found once. The J gene is TRBJ1-3, the V gene TRBV30; D might be TRBD1 (5 bases). There are 14 residues in the CDR3. Germline V lookup: CDR1 GTSNPN, CDR2 SVGIG (reference sequence). The V end was cut by 5 bases, the J end by 0 bases, with 11 bases between. In nucleotides, the CDR3 is TGTGCCTGGGGGGACCCCCGCTCTGGAAACACCATATATTTT. This gives the protein CAWGDPRSGNTIYF.

This chain connects TRBV20-1 to TRBJ2-3; no clear D. Deletions cut 7 bases from V and 5 bases from J, with 10 bases between. CDR3 length: 11 amino acids. Germline lookup yields CDR1 DFQATT and CDR2 SNEGSKA (reference sequence). The CDR3 reads CSGWSIDTQYF. Written as DNA, the CDR3 is TGCAGTGGGTGGAGTATAGATACGCAGTATTTT.

Worth noting for this clone: Other DNA sequences in the same sample also yield this CDR3. The rearrangement uses TRBV28 and TRBJ2-7; TRBD1 might be the D (5 bases). This CDR3 has 13 residues. The germline V gene has CDR1 MDHEN and CDR2 SYDVKM. Trimming removed 3 bases at V and 5 bases at J, with 11 bases between. The CDR3 is CASSFRQGDEQYF. DNA for the CDR3: TGTGCCAGCAGTTTTCGGCAGGGCGACGAGCAGTACTTC.

V usage is TRBV6-2 or TRBV6-3 and J usage is TRBJ2-1; D perhaps matches TRBD2 (5 bases). The V end lost 3 bases, the J end lost 9 bases, and 12 bases lay between the germline ends. The germline CDR1 and CDR2 sequences are MNHEY and SVGEGT. The CDR3 runs to 13 residues. The CDR3 bases are TGTGCCAGCAGTTATCTCATGGGGAGTGAGCAGTTCTTC. Its translation: CASSYLMGSEQFF.

The chain joins TRBV19 to TRBJ1-5; 7 positions agree with TRBD1. The CDR3 loop spans 14 amino acids. V dropped 5 bases and J dropped 4; count of bases not matched to a gene: 5. The germline gives CDR1 LNHDA, CDR2 SQIVND (reference sequence). DNA for the CDR3: TGTGCCAGTAGTCCAGGGGGGGAGAATCAGCCCCAGCATTTT. Its translation is CASSPGGENQPQHF.

V is TRBV30 and J is TRBJ1-6, with unresolved D. Germline CDR1 reads GTSNPN; CDR2 reads SVGIG (reference sequence). The CDR3 is 16 residues long. The ends were cut back, 4 bases at V and 5 bases at J, with 18 bases in the middle. The CDR3 sequence is CAWKTPQLRDNSPLHF. The CDR3 DNA follows: TGTGCCTGGAAGACCCCCCAATTAAGGGATAATTCACCCCTCCACTTT.

The table lists this clone with a count of one. The chain combines TRBV18 with TRBJ1-5, with D perhaps TRBD1 (5 bases). The CDR3 length is 16 residues. Germline V gives CDR1 KGHSH, CDR2 LQKENI. Trimming took 0 bases from V and 2 from J, leaving 11 bases between them. The CDR3 nucleotides are TGTGCCAGCTCACCACCGGGCCGGGACGGCAATCAGCCCCAGCATTTT. Translated: CASSPPGRDGNQPQHF.

The chain uses TRBV7-9 and TRBJ2-1; D not certain. CDR1 and CDR2 (germline): SEHNR, FQNEAQ (reference sequence). The CDR3 is made up of 14 amino acids. V dropped 1 base and J dropped 5 bases, with 9 bases sitting between them. The CDR3: CASSLVNQNNEQFF. The DNA for the CDR3 is TGTGCCAGCAGCTTAGTAAATCAGAACAATGAGCAGTTCTTC.

This chain uses TRBV6-5 with TRBJ1-5; D call uncertain. The CDR3 contains 12 residues. V lost 6 bases and J 5 bases, leaving 8 bases between the germline ends. Germline V lookup: CDR1 MNHEY, CDR2 SVGAGI. The CDR3 sequence is CASSFRDQPQHF. In nucleotides, the CDR3 is TGTGCCAGCAGCTTTCGGGATCAGCCCCAGCATTTT.

This clone was found once. This chain uses TRBV18 with TRBJ2-7; D may be TRBD1 (5 bases). Germline-derived CDR1 and CDR2 are KGHSH and LQKENI. The ends were cut back, 0 bases at V and 3 bases at J, with 6 bases in the middle. The CDR3 is 13 amino acids. The DNA of the CDR3 is TGTGCCAGCTCACCACCGGGGCTCTACGAGCAGTACTTC. Its translation is CASSPPGLYEQYF.

V usage is TRBV30 and J usage is TRBJ1-6; D not resolved. Germline V gene lookup returns CDR1 GTSNPN and CDR2 SVGIG (reference sequence). The CDR3 has 14 residues. The V end lost 8 bases, the J end lost 4 bases, and 15 bases lay between the germline ends. The CDR3 loop reads CALENGGYNSPLHF. The CDR3 bases are TGTGCCCTGGAGAACGGAGGTTATAATTCACCCCTCCACTTT.

The chain combines TRBV9 with TRBJ2-2; TRBD2 agrees at 7 bases. From germline, CDR1 is SGDLS and CDR2 YYNGEE. There are 15 residues in the CDR3. V was clipped by 4 bases and J by 1 base; unmatched bases: 4. The CDR3 here is CASSPRGVNTGELFF. CDR3 in DNA: TGTGCCAGCAGCCCCCGGGGGGTGAACACCGGGGAGCTGTTTTTT.

The chain uses TRBV12-3 or TRBV12-4 and TRBJ1-2; D is unresolved. V was cut by 7 bases and J by 2 bases, with 11 bases left in between. The CDR3 length is 13 residues. The CDR3 DNA follows: TGTGCCAGCACCTTAGGCGGGAACTATGGCTACACCTTC. This codes for CASTLGGNYGYTF.

This sequence joins TRBV20-1 and TRBJ2-5; D unclear. CDR1 is DFQATT, CDR2 SNEGSKA, per germline (reference sequence). The V end was cut by 3 bases, the J end by 5 bases, with 7 bases between. This CDR3 contains 11 residues. The CDR3 nucleotides read TGCAGTGCTAGGGCTCGGGAGACCCAGTACTTC. Protein sequence: CSARARETQYF.